What follows are 4 T cell receptor beta chains derived from one specimen sequenced in a study of CD8 T cells in ankylosing spondylitis. Their antigens are not known. Study-wide findings and caveats: Within ankylosing spondylitis blood, a TCR beta motif made up of seven to nine highly homologous variants appeared to be characteristic.

Each CDR3 protein gets one entry after TCRdb re-called the 5' RACE reads with MiXCR. The sample yields some 700,000 distinct CDR3 sequences, 15% to 20% seen once. Sequenced input: blood, either unsorted or a sorted T cell fraction (not recorded which). The receptors were gathered from a male donor with ankylosing spondylitis.

V is TRBV5-6 and J is TRBJ2-7; D remains ambiguous. The CDR3 consists of 14 residues. Trimming took off 4 bases at V and 3 bases at J, with 14 bases between the two ends. Germline V CDR1 and CDR2: SGHDT, YYEEEE. The CDR3 sequence: CASSPGLGCYEQYF. The DNA for the CDR3 is TGTGCCAGCAGCCCCGGGCTCGGCTGCTACGAGCAGTACTTC.

This clonotype was found a few times. V gene TRBV20-1 combines with J gene TRBJ1-1, with D perhaps matching TRBD1 (5 bases). This CDR3 spans 14 amino acids. V shed 4 bases and J shed 1 base, with 13 bases lying between them. In germline, CDR1 is DFQATT, CDR2 SNEGSKA (reference sequence). The DNA of the CDR3 is TGCAGTGCTAAAGCAGGGAGAGGGAACACTGAAGCTTTCTTT. It specifies CSAKAGRGNTEAFF.

This rearrangement joins TRBV5-1 to TRBJ2-5; D possibly uses TRBD1 or TRBD2 (5 bases each). CDR3 length: 17 residues. V was cut by 3 bases and J by 2 bases, with 20 bases left in between. CDR1 is SGHRS, CDR2 YFSETQ, per germline. Written as DNA, the CDR3 is TGCGCCAGCAGCTGGGACCCAAAGGCGGTGTATCAAGAGACCCAGTACTTC. Protein: CASSWDPKAVYQETQYF.

This clonotype showed up just a few times. This chain connects TRBV20-1 to TRBJ2-1; 7 nucleotides match TRBD2. V lost 6 bases to trimming and J lost 4 bases; unmatched junction nucleotides: 12. This CDR3 comprises 15 residues. Germline V gives CDR1 DFQATT, CDR2 SNEGSKA (reference sequence). CDR3: CSASPASGTYNEQFF. The CDR3, as DNA: TGCAGTGCCTCACCGGCTAGCGGAACATACAATGAGCAGTTCTTC.